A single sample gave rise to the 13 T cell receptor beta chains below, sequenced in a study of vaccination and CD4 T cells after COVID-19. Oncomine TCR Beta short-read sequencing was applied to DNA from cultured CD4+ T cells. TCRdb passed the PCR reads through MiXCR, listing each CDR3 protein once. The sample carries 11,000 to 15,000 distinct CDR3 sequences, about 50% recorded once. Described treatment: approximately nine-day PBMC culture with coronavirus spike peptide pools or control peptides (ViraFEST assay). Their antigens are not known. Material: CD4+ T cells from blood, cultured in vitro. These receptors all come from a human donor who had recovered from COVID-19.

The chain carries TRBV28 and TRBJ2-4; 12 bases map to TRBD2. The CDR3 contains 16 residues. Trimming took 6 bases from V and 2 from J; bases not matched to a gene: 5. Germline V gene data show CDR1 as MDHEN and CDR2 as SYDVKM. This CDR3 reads CASRKLAGGTKNIQYF. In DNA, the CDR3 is TGTGCCAGCAGAAAGCTAGCGGGAGGGACCAAAAACATTCAGTACTTC.

CDR3: CSVRTVTDTQYF. The CDR3 bases are TGCAGTGTCCGTACTGTCACAGATACGCAGTATTTT. The chain carries TRBV20-1 and TRBJ2-3; D call uncertain. The germline gives CDR1 DFQATT, CDR2 SNEGSKA (reference sequence). This CDR3 spans 12 amino acids. V shed 7 bases and J shed 2 bases, with 10 bases lying between them.

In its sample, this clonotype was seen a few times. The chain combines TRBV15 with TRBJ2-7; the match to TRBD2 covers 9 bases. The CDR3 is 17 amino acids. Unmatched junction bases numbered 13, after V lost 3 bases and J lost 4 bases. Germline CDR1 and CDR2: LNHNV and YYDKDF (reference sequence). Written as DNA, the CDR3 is TGTGCCACCAGCAGCTGGCTAGCGGGATCCACAAAGTACGAGCAGTACTTC. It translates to CATSSWLAGSTKYEQYF.

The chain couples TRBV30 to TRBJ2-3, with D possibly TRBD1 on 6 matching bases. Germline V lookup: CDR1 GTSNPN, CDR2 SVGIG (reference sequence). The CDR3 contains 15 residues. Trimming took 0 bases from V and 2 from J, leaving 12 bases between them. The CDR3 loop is CAWSVQGEVTDTQYF. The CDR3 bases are TGTGCCTGGAGTGTACAGGGAGAGGTCACAGATACGCAGTATTTT.

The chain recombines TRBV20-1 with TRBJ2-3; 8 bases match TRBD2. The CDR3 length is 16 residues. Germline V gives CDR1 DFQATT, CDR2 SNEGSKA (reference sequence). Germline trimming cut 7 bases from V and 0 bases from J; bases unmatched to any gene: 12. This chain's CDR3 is CSVLSAGGPSTDTQYF. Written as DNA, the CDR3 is TGCAGTGTATTGTCGGCGGGAGGCCCGAGCACAGATACGCAGTATTTT.

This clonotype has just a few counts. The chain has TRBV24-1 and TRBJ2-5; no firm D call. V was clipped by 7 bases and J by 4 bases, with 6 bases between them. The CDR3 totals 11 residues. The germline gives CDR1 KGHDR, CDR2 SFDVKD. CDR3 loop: CATRTLETQYF. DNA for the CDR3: TGTGCCACCAGAACCCTAGAGACCCAGTACTTC.

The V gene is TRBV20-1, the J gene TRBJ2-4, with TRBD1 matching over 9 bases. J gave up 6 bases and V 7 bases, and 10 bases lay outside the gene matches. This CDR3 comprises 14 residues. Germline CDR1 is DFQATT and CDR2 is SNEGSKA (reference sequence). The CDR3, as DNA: TGCAGTGTACCGGGACAGGGCCAAGGAAACATTCAGTACTTC. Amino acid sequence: CSVPGQGQGNIQYF.

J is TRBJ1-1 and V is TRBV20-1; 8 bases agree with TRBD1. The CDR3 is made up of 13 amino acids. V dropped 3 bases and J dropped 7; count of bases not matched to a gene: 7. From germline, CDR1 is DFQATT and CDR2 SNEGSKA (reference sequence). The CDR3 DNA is TGCAGTGCTAGCGGACAGGGTCGAGATGAAGCTTTCTTT. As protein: CSASGQGRDEAFF.

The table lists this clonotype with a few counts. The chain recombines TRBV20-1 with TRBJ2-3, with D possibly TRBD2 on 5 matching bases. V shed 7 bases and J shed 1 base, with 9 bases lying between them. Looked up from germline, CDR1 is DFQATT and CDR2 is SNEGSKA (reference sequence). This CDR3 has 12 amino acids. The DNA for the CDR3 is TGCAGTGGGGGAGAGGGCACAGATACGCAGTATTTT. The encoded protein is CSGGEGTDTQYF.

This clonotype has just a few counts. CDR3: CAISDESAMSYF. DNA of the CDR3: TGTGCCATCAGTGACGAAAGCGCGATGTCGTACTTC. V usage is TRBV10-3 and J usage is TRBJ2-5; D unclear. Trimming stripped 3 bases from V and 13 bases from J, with 15 bases between. Germline assignment: CDR1 ENHRY and CDR2 SYGVKD. The CDR3 is made up of 12 amino acids.

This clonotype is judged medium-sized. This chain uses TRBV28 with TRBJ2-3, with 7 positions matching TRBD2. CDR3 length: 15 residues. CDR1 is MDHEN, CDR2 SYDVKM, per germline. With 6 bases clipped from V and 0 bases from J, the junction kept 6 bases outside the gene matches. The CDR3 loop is CASSLQAGSTDTQYF. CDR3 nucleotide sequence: TGTGCCAGCAGCCTCCAAGCGGGAAGCACAGATACGCAGTATTTT.

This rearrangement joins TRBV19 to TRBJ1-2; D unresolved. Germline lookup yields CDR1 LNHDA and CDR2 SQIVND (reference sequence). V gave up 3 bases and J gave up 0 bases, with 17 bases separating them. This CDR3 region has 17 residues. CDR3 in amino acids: CASSMHNGRNANYGYTF. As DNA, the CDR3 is TGTGCCAGTAGTATGCATAACGGAAGAAATGCTAACTATGGCTACACCTTC.

In nucleotides, the CDR3 is TGTGCCAGCAGCTCATCCGTGACTAGCGGAGTTCTCGAGCAGTACTTC. It translates to CASSSSVTSGVLEQYF. V and J are TRBV7-8 and TRBJ2-7; 9 nucleotides agree with TRBD2. This CDR3 is built from 16 residues. Germline V gives CDR1 SGHVS, CDR2 FQNEAQ. J lost 6 bases, V lost 4 bases, and 13 bases had no gene match. Combining the CDR3 with reference TRBV7-8 and TRBJ2-7 gives the whole variable domain GAGVSQSPRYKVAKRGQDVALRCDPISGHVSLFWYQQALGQGPEFLTYFQNEAQLDKSGLPSDRFFAERPEGSVSTLKIQRTQQEDSAVYLCASSSSVTSGVLEQYFGPGTRLTVT.